This entry describes one TCR beta chain. This record belongs to a study of blood T cell repertoires in COVID-19. The data were produced by immunoSEQ multiplex PCR, yet TCRdb's version contains in-frame clones alone and is incomplete. The table includes 400,000 or so clones, 70% to 90% detected once. The CDR3 is 18 amino acids. V was clipped by 7 bases and J by 0 bases, with 22 bases between them. The V gene's germline CDR1 is MDHEN and CDR2 SYDVKM. The receptor's source is a woman between 35 and 50 years old with COVID-19, enrolled during active disease. Sample: peripheral blood. The chain carries TRBV28 and TRBJ1-3; possible D gene TRBD1, 6 bases. CDR3: CASTSRQDPSYSGNTIYF. The CDR3 nucleotides read TGTGCCAGCACTTCCCGACAGGACCCCTCGTACTCTGGAAACACCATATATTTT. Drawing the rest from reference TRBV28 and TRBJ1-3, the complete variable domain is DVKVTQSSRYLVKRTGEKVFLECVQDMDHENMFWYRQDPGLGLRLIYFSYDVKMKEKGDIPEGYSVSREKKERFSLILESASTNQTSMYLCASTSRQDPSYSGNTIYFGEGSWLTVV.